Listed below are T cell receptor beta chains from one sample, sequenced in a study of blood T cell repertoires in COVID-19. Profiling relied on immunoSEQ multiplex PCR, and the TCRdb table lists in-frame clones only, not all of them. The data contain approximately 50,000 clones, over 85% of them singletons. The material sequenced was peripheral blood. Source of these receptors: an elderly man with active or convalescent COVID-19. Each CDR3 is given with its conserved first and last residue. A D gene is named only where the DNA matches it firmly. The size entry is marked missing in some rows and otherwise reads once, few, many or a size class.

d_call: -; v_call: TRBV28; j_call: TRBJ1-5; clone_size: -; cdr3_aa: CASHIAGSNQPQHF; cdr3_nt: TGTGCCAGCCACATAGCAGGGTCCAATCAGCCCCAGCATTTT
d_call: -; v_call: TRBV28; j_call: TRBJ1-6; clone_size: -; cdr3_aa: CASTGEGHGNSPLHF; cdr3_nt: TGTGCCTCAACGGGGGAAGGGCACGGGAATTCACCCCTCCACTTT
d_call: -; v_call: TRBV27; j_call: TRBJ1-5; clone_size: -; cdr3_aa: CASSLSASSYYSNQPQHF; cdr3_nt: TGTGCCAGCAGTTTATCTGCGTCGAGCTACTATAGCAATCAGCCCCAGCATTTT
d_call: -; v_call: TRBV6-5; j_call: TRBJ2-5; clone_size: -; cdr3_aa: CASSLGAGEGETQYF; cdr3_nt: TGTGCCAGCAGCCTTGGGGCAGGGGAGGGAGAGACCCAGTACTTC
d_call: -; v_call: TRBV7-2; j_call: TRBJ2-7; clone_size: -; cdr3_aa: CASSARSRSEQYF; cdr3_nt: TGTGCCAGCAGCGCCCGGTCGCGGTCCGAGCAGTACTTC
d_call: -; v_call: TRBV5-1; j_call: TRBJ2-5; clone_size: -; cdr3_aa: CASSPSDPGRETQYF; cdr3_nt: TGCGCCAGCAGCCCTTCGGACCCGGGAAGAGAGACCCAGTACTTC
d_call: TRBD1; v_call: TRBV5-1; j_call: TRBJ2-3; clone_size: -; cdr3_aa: CASSPGQDPDTQYF; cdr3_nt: TGCGCCAGCAGCCCCGGACAGGACCCAGATACGCAGTATTTT
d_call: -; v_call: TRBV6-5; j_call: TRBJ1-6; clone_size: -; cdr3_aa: CASSKLEQINSPLHF; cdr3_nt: TGTGCCAGCAGTAAGCTGGAACAGATTAATTCACCCCTCCACTTT
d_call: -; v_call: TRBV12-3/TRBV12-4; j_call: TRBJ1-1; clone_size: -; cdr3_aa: CASSLINAKEAFF; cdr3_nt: TGTGCCAGCAGTTTGATCAACGCGAAAGAAGCTTTCTTT
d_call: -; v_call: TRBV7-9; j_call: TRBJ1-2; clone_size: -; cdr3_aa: CASSLAAGRGGYTF; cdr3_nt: TGTGCCAGCAGCTTAGCGGCAGGGAGGGGCGGCTACACCTTC
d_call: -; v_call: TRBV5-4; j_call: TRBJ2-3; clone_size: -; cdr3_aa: CASSPSLRQRTDTQYF; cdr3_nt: TGTGCCAGCAGCCCGAGCCTGAGACAGCGCACAGATACGCAGTATTTT
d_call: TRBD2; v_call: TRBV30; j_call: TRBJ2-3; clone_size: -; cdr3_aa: CAWSARLAGRYGDTQYF; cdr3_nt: TGTGCCTGGAGTGCAAGACTAGCGGGGAGGTATGGAGATACGCAGTATTTT
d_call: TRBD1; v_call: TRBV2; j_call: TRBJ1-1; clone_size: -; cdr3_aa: CASSGQGVTEAFF; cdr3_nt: TGTGCCAGCAGTGGACAGGGGGTCACTGAAGCTTTCTTT
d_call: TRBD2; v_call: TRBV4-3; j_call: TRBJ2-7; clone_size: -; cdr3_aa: CASSQTLAGGSYEQYF; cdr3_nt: TGCGCCAGCAGCCAAACTCTAGCGGGGGGATCCTACGAGCAGTACTTC
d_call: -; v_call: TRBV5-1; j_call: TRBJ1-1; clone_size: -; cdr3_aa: CASSLGEVNTEAFF; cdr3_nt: TGCGCCAGCAGCCTAGGGGAGGTGAACACTGAAGCTTTCTTT
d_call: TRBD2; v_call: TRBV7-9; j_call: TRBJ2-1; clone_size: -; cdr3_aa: CASSLAITGGSSYNEQFF; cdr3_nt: TGTGCCAGCAGCTTAGCGATAACAGGCGGGAGCTCCTACAATGAGCAGTTCTTC
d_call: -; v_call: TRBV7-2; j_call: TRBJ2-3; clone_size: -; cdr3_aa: CASSLVEGIWPTDTQYF; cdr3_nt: TGTGCCAGCAGCTTAGTGGAGGGGATCTGGCCCACAGATACGCAGTATTTT
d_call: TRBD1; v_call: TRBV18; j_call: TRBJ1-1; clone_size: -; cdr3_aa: CASSPPTGQGAEAFF; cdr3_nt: TGTGCCAGCTCACCACCGACGGGACAGGGGGCTGAAGCTTTCTTT
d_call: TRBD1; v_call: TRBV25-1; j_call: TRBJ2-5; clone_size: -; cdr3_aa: CASSDDRGGETQYF; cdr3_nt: TGTGCCAGCAGTGACGACAGGGGCGGGGAGACCCAGTACTTC
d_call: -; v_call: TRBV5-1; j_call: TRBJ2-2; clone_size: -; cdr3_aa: CASSLEVRGTGELFF; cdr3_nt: TGCGCCAGCAGCTTGGAAGTGCGGGGCACCGGGGAGCTGTTTTTT
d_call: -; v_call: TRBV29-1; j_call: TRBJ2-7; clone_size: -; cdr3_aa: CSAVLTDKSNYEQYF; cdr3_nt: TGCAGCGCAGTCCTGACAGACAAATCTAACTACGAGCAGTACTTC
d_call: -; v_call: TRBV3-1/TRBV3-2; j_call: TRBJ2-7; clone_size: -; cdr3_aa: CASSQFTGNSYEQYF; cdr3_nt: TGTGCCAGCAGCCAATTTACGGGAAACTCCTACGAGCAGTACTTC
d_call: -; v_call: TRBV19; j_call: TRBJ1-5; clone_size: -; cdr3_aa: CASSPRTAYSNQPQHF; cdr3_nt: TGTGCCAGTAGTCCGAGGACAGCATATAGCAATCAGCCCCAGCATTTT
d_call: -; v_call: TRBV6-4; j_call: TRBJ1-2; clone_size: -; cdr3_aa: CASIFGIPGYTF; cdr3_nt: TGTGCCAGCATTTTCGGTATCCCTGGCTACACCTTC
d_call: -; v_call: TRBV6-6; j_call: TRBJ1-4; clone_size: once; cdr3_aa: CASSHTGLLGEKLFF; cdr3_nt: TGTGCCAGCAGTCATACGGGACTCCTAGGCGAAAAACTGTTTTTT
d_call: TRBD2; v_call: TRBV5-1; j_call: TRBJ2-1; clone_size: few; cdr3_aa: CASSSGFSGTYNEQFF; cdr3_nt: TGCGCCAGCAGCTCTGGATTTAGCGGGACCTACAATGAGCAGTTCTTC
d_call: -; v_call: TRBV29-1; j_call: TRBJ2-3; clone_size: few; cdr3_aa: CSVEAGKQGADTQYF; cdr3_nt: TGCAGCGTTGAGGCAGGGAAACAGGGTGCAGATACGCAGTATTTT
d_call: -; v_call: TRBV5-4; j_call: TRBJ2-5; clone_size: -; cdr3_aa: CASSLDRVFGETQYF; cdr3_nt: TGTGCCAGCAGCTTGGACAGGGTATTTGGAGAGACCCAGTACTTC
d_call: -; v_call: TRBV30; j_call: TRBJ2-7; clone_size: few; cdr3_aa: CAWSVGGNRVAYEQYF; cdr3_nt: TGTGCCTGGAGTGTAGGTGGTAACAGGGTGGCCTACGAGCAGTACTTC
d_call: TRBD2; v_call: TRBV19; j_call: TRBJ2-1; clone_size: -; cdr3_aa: CASTKTSGRVGGGEQFF; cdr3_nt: TGTGCCAGTACCAAGACTAGCGGGAGGGTCGGGGGAGGTGAGCAGTTCTTC
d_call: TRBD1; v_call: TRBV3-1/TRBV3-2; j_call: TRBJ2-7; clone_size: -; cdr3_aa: CASSQEGQGLSYEQYF; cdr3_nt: TGTGCCAGCAGCCAAGAAGGACAGGGCCTCTCCTACGAGCAGTACTTC
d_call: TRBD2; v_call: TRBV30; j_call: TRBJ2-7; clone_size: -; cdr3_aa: CAWSGGGDYEQYF; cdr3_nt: TGTGCCTGGAGTGGGGGAGGGGACTACGAGCAGTACTTC
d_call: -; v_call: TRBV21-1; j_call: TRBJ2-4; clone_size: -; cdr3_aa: CASSKLQAKNIQYF; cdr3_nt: TGTGCCAGCAGCAAGTTACAGGCTAAAAACATTCAGTACTTC
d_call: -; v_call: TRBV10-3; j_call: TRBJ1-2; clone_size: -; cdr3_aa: CAIRSRELNYGYTF; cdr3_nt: TGTGCCATCAGGAGCAGGGAATTAAACTATGGCTACACCTTC
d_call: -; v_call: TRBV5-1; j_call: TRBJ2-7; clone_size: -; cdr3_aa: CASSPFGRGEQYF; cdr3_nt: TGCGCCAGCAGCCCCTTCGGACGGGGCGAGCAGTACTTC
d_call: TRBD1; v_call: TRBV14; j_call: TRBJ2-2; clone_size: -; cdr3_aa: CASSSTLTGGKLFF; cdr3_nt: TGTGCCAGCAGCTCGACGCTAACAGGGGGTAAACTGTTTTTT
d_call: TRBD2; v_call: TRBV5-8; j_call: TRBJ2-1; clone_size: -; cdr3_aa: CASSFRTRLREQFF; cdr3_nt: TGTGCCAGCAGCTTTCGGACTAGGCTTAGGGAGCAGTTCTTC
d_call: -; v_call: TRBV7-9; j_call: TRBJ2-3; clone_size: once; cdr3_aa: CASSRRQSTDTQYF; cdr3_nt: TGTGCCAGCAGCCGACGACAGTCCACAGATACGCAGTATTTT
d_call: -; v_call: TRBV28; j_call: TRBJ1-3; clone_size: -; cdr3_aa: CASSLPGTKGNTIYF; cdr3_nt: TGTGCCAGCAGTTTGCCCGGGACAAAAGGAAACACCATATATTTT
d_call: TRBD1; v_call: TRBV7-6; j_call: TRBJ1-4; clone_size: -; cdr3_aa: CASSLETGVGEKLFF; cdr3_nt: TGTGCCAGCAGCTTAGAGACAGGGGTGGGTGAAAAACTGTTTTTT
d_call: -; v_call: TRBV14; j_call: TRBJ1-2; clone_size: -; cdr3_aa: CASSQSSNGYTF; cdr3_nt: TGTGCCAGCAGCCAATCGAGCAATGGCTACACCTTC
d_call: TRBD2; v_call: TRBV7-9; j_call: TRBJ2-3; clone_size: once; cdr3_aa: CASSLLAGATDTQYF; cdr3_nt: TGTGCCAGCAGCTTGTTAGCGGGGGCCACAGATACGCAGTATTTT
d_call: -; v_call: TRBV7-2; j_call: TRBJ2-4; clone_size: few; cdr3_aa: CASSLVRGGGLNIQYF; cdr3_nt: TGTGCCAGCAGCTTAGTCCGCGGCGGGGGCCTAAACATTCAGTACTTC
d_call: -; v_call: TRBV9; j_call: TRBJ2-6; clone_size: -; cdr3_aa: CASSVEFGSGANVLTF; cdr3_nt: TGTGCCAGCAGCGTAGAATTCGGGTCTGGGGCCAACGTCCTGACTTTC
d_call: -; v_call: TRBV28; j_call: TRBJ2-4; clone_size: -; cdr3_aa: CASSPRFNIQYF; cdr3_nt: TGTGCCAGCAGCCCCCGTTTCAACATTCAGTACTTC
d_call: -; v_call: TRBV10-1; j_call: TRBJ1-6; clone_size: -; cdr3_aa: CASRHTGSSYNSPLHF; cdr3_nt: TGCGCCAGCAGACATACAGGGAGCTCCTATAATTCACCCCTCCACTTT
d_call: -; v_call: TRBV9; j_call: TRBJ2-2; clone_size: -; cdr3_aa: CASSAHRNTGELFF; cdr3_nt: TGTGCCAGCAGCGCGCACAGGAACACCGGGGAGCTGTTTTTT
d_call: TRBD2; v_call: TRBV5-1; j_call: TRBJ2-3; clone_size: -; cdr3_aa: CASSARTSGASTDTQYF; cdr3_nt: TGCGCCAGCAGCGCGCGGACTAGCGGGGCTAGCACAGATACGCAGTATTTT
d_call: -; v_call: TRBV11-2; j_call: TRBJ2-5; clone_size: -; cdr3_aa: CASSIWVKGQGTQYF; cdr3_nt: TGTGCCAGCAGCATTTGGGTAAAGGGGCAAGGGACCCAGTACTTC
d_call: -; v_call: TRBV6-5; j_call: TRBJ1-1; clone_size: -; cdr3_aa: CASSYLTENTEAFF; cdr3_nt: TGTGCCAGCAGTTACTTAACAGAGAACACTGAAGCTTTCTTT
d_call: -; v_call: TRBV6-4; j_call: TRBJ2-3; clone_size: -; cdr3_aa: CASSERLTTDTQYF; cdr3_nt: TGTGCCAGCAGTGAAAGACTAACCACAGATACGCAGTATTTT
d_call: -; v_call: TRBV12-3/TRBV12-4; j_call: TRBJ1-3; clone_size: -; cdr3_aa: CASSLGGGNTIYF; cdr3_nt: TGTGCCAGCAGTTTAGGAGGTGGAAACACCATATATTTT
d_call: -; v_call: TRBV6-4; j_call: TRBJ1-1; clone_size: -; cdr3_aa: CASSAGVNTEAFF; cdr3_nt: TGTGCCAGCAGTGCGGGAGTGAACACTGAAGCTTTCTTT
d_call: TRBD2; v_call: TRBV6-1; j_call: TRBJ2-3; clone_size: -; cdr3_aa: CASSVGPGLAGSDTQYF; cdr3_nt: TGTGCCAGCAGTGTGGGTCCGGGACTAGCGGGGTCGGATACGCAGTATTTT
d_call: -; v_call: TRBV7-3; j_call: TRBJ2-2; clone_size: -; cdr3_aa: CASSLEGTLDTGELFF; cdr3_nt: TGTGCCAGCAGCTTAGAAGGGACTTTAGACACCGGGGAGCTGTTTTTT
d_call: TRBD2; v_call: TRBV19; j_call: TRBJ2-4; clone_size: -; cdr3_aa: CASSMRASGRVQAKNIQYF; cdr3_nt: TGTGCCAGTAGTATGCGGGCTAGCGGGAGGGTGCAAGCCAAAAACATTCAGTACTTC
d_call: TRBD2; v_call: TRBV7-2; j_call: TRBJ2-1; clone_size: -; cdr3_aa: CASSLQRGMNEQFF; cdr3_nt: TGTGCCAGCAGCTTGCAGCGGGGTATGAATGAGCAGTTCTTC
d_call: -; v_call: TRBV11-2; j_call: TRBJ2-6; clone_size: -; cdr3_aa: CASSKNRAGANVLTF; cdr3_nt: TGTGCCAGCAGCAAAAACAGGGCTGGGGCCAACGTCCTGACTTTC
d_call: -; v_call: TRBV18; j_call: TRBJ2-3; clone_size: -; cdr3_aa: CASSPRVQGGRDTQYF; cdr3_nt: TGTGCCAGCTCACCACGCGTGCAGGGTGGGCGAGATACGCAGTATTTT
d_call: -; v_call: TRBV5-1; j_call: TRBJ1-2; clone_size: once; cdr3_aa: CASSSGTGVSNYGYTF; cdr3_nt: TGCGCCAGCAGCTCCGGGACGGGAGTTTCTAACTATGGCTACACCTTC